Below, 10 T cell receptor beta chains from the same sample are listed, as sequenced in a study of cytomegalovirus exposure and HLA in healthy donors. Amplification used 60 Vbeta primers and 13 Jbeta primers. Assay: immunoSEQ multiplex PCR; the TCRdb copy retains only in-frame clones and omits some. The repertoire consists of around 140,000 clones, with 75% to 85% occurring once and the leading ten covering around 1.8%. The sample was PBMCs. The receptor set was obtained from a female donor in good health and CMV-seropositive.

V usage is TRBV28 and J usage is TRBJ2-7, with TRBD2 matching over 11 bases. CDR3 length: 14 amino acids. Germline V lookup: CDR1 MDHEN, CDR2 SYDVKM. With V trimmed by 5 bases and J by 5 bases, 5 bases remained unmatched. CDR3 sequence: CASSNSGGDNEQYF. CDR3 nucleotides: TGTGCCAGCAGTAATAGCGGGGGGGACAACGAGCAGTACTTC.

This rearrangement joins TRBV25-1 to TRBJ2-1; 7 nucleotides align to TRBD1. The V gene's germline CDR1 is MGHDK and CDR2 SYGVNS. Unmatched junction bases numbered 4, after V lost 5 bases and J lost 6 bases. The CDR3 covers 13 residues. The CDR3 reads CASSLGDSNEQFF. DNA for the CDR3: TGTGCCAGCAGTTTAGGGGACAGCAATGAGCAGTTCTTC.

This CDR3 reads CASSESTANQPQHF. The DNA for the CDR3 is TGTGCCAGCAGTGAATCGACAGCCAATCAGCCCCAGCATTTT. This chain joins TRBV6-1 and TRBJ1-5; TRBD1 is a possible D gene (5 bases). V was clipped by 2 bases and J by 3 bases, with 8 bases between them. Germline loops: CDR1 MNHNS, CDR2 SASEGT. CDR3 length: 14 amino acids.

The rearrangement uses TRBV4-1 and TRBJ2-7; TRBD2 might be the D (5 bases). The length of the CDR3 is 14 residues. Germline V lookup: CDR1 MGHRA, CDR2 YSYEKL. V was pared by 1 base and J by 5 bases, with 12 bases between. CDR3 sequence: CASSQAPGSNEQYF. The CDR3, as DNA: TGCGCCAGCAGCCAAGCCCCGGGGTCTAACGAGCAGTACTTC.

CDR3 protein: CASSSAGHFSTDTQYF. The CDR3 nucleotides read TGTGCCAGCAGTTCCGCCGGACATTTTAGCACAGATACGCAGTATTTT. This rearrangement joins TRBV6-5 to TRBJ2-3; D possibly corresponds to TRBD1 (5 bases). The CDR3 contains 16 residues. Per germline, CDR1 MNHEY and CDR2 SVGAGI. Trimming took off 4 bases at V and 0 bases at J, with 14 bases between the two ends.

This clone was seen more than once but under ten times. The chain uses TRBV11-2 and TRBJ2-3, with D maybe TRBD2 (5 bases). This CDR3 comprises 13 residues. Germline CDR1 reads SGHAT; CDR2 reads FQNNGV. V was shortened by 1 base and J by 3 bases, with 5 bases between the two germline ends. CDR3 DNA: TGTGCCAGCAGCTTAGCGGGGACAGATACGCAGTATTTT. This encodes CASSLAGTDTQYF.

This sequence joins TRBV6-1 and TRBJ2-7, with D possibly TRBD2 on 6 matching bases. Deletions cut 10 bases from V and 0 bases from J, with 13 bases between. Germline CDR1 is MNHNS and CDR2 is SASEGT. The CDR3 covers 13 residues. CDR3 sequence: CANSLGSSYEQYF. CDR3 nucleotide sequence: TGTGCCAACTCCCTCGGGAGCTCCTACGAGCAGTACTTC.

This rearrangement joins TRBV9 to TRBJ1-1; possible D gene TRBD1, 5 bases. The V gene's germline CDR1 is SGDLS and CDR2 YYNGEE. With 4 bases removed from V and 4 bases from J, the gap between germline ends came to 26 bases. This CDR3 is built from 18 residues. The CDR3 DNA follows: TGTGCCAGCAGCACCGGGCGTGACAGTTACCCAATGGTCACTGAAGCTTTCTTT. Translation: CASSTGRDSYPMVTEAFF.

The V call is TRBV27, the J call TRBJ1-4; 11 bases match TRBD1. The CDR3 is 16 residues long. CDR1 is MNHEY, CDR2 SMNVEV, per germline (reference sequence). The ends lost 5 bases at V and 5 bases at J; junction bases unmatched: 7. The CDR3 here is CASSSRDRGTNEKLFF. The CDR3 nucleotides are TGTGCCAGCAGTAGCCGGGACAGGGGGACGAATGAAAAACTGTTTTTT. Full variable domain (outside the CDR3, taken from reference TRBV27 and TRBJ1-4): EAQVTQNPRYLITVTGKKLTVTCSQNMNHEYMSWYRQDPGLGLRQIYYSMNVEVTDKGDVPEGYKVSRKEKRNFPLILESPSPNQTSLYFCASSSRDRGTNEKLFFGSGTQLSVL.

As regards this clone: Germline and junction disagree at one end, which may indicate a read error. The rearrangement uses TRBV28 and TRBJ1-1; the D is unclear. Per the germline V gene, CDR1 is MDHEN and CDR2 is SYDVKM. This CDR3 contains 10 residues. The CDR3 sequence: CASSAAASHF. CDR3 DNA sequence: TGTGCCAGCAGTGCGGCAGCTTCCCATTTT.